Presented here are 20 T cell receptor beta chains from one specimen sequenced in a study of CD8 T cells in ankylosing spondylitis. General study findings and limits: In ankylosing spondylitis blood, a motif of about eight highly homologous TCR beta variants appeared characteristic.

TCRdb reanalysed the 5' RACE reads using MiXCR and keeps one entry per CDR3 protein. Altogether around 130,000 distinct CDR3 sequences are present, roughly a sixth being singletons, with the ten largest covering roughly 30%. The antigens of these receptors remain unknown. Sequences were obtained from blood, either unsorted or a sorted T cell fraction (not recorded which). All receptors come from a male donor with ankylosing spondylitis.

This clonotype has only a few counts. The CDR3 is CASSGGMVRIYEQYF. The DNA of the CDR3 is TGTGCCAGCAGTGGGGGAATGGTGAGGATCTACGAGCAGTACTTC. V gene TRBV2 combines with J gene TRBJ2-7, with D unresolved. From germline, CDR1 is SNHLY and CDR2 FYNNEI. The CDR3 spans 15 residues. V lost 4 bases, J lost 3 bases, and 16 bases lay in between. The full variable domain, with the rest looked up from reference TRBV2 and TRBJ2-7, is EPEVTQTPSHQVTQMGQEVILRCVPISNHLYFYWYRQILGQKVEFLVSFYNNEISEKSEIFDDQFSVERPDGSNFTLKIRSTKLEDSAMYFCASSGGMVRIYEQYFGPGTRLTVT.

This clonotype was detected only a few times. The CDR3 DNA reads as TGTGCCAGCAGCTTAGTAGATACTGTCAGGGCCTCCTCGAACACCGGGGAGCTGTTTTTT. Its protein is CASSLVDTVRASSNTGELFF. The rearrangement joins TRBV11-2 to TRBJ2-2; D is perhaps TRBD1 (5 bases). Trimming cost V 1 base and J 0 bases, with 21 bases left between them. This CDR3 region has 20 residues. Germline V gene lookup returns CDR1 SGHAT and CDR2 FQNNGV.

This clonotype is labeled medium-sized. The chain has TRBV24-1 and TRBJ2-3; D call uncertain. The CDR3 is 14 amino acids. Trimming removed 11 bases at V and 2 bases at J, with 16 bases between. Germline V gives CDR1 KGHDR, CDR2 SFDVKD. The CDR3 loop reads CAIRSSGLTDTQYF. DNA of the CDR3: TGTGCCATCCGTTCGTCGGGCCTCACAGATACGCAGTATTTT.

This clonotype has a handful of counts. The rearrangement links TRBV6-5 to TRBJ1-5, with D hard to call. The CDR3 loop spans 14 amino acids. CDR1 is MNHEY and CDR2 is SVGAGI in the germline V gene. The V gene lost 4 bases and the J gene lost 0 bases, with 7 bases spanning the gap. The CDR3 DNA follows: TGTGCCAGCAGTTCTGCAGCTAGCAATCAGCCCCAGCATTTT. Translated, it gives CASSSAASNQPQHF.

This chain links TRBV6-1 with TRBJ2-1; TRBD1 is a possible D gene (5 bases). This CDR3 comprises 11 residues. The germline CDR1 and CDR2 sequences are MNHNS and SASEGT. Trimming removed 8 bases from V and 9 bases from J, with 11 bases in between. Here the CDR3 reads CASFEQVEQFF. The CDR3 bases are TGTGCCAGCTTCGAACAGGTTGAGCAGTTCTTC.

This clonotype was seen only a few times. This chain links TRBV7-8 with TRBJ1-2; TRBD1 might be the D (6 bases). V was cut by 1 base and J by 4 bases, with 19 bases left in between. This CDR3 comprises 17 residues. Germline V gene data show CDR1 as SGHVS and CDR2 as FQNEAQ. As DNA, the CDR3 is TGTGCCAGCAGCTTAGACAGGGCGTATTTAGGGTCCTATGGCTACACCTTC. Translation: CASSLDRAYLGSYGYTF.

The chain carries TRBV14 and TRBJ2-7; the D gene is possibly TRBD2 (5 bases). The length of the CDR3 is 16 residues. Germline lookup yields CDR1 SGHDN and CDR2 FVKESK. Trimming left V 0 bases short and J 9 bases short, with 21 bases between. CDR3 sequence: CASSQERTRRLNAQYF. CDR3 DNA sequence: TGTGCCAGCAGCCAAGAACGTACTAGGCGTCTCAACGCGCAGTACTTC.

This clonotype was recorded a few times. This chain joins TRBV9 and TRBJ2-1; TRBD2 aligns across 10 bases. The trim removed 4 bases at V and 5 bases at J, leaving 9 bases unmatched. CDR3 length equals 16 residues. CDR1 is SGDLS, CDR2 YYNGEE, per germline. CDR3 sequence reads: CASSPTGLAEHNEQFF. DNA for the CDR3: TGTGCCAGCAGCCCAACAGGACTAGCGGAGCACAATGAGCAGTTCTTC.

The chain combines TRBV7-9 with TRBJ2-7; TRBD2 aligns across 11 bases. The germline V gene encodes CDR1 SEHNR and CDR2 FQNEAQ (reference sequence). V lost 4 bases, J lost 3 bases, and 5 bases stayed unmatched. CDR3 length: 15 residues. The CDR3: CASSSLAGVIYEQYF. For the CDR3, the DNA is TGTGCCAGCAGCTCACTAGCGGGAGTAATCTACGAGCAGTACTTC. The variable domain in full, with the rest retrieved from reference TRBV7-9 and TRBJ2-7, is DTGVSQNPRHKITKRGQNVTFRCDPISEHNRLYWYRQTLGQGPEFLTYFQNEAQLEKSRLLSDRFSAERPKGSFSTLEIQRTEQGDSAMYLCASSSLAGVIYEQYFGPGTRLTVT.

This clonotype was observed a few times. This chain connects TRBV14 to TRBJ1-1, with D possibly TRBD1 on 5 matching bases. The germline gives CDR1 SGHDN, CDR2 FVKESK. Between the trimmed V and J ends, which lost 4 bases and 4 bases, there was a span of 16 bases. CDR3 length: 15 amino acids. The CDR3: CASSPDPAGGTEAFF. The CDR3 bases are TGTGCCAGCAGCCCTGACCCTGCGGGGGGCACTGAAGCTTTCTTT.

This chain links TRBV5-1 with TRBJ2-2, with TRBD2 matching 9 bases. In germline, CDR1 is SGHRS, CDR2 YFSETQ. The CDR3 has 17 residues. V trimming: 0 bases; J trimming: 0 bases; junction bases outside the gene matches: 3. DNA of the CDR3: TGCGCCAGCAGCTTGGCCTCTAGCGGGACGAACACCGGGGAGCTGTTTTTT. Encoded protein: CASSLASSGTNTGELFF.

This clonotype has just a few counts. This chain joins TRBV27 and TRBJ2-3; TRBD1 might be the D (6 bases). There are 16 residues in the CDR3. The germline V gene has CDR1 MNHEY and CDR2 SMNVEV (reference sequence). The V and J ends lost 1 base and 3 bases respectively, with 14 bases between them. CDR3 in amino acids: CASSLYEQGGTDTQYF. For the CDR3, the DNA is TGTGCCAGCAGTTTATACGAACAGGGCGGGACAGATACGCAGTATTTT.

The chain employs TRBV12-3 or TRBV12-4 and TRBJ1-2; 9 bases are shared with TRBD1. V shed 10 bases and J 0 bases; nucleotides not matched to a gene: 12. The CDR3 is 16 amino acids. The CDR3 DNA reads TGTGCCATCCATGGGGACAGGGCCTTAGCTAACTATGGCTACACCTTC. It encodes CAIHGDRALANYGYTF.

This clonotype occurred many times. CDR3 residues: CASSLVGELFF. The CDR3 DNA reads TGTGCCAGCAGTTTGGTCGGGGAGCTGTTTTTT. The rearrangement links TRBV27 to TRBJ2-2; the D is unclear. V lost 3 bases and J lost 7, with 3 bases in between. The CDR3 spans 11 residues. The germline CDR1 and CDR2 sequences are MNHEY and SMNVEV (reference sequence).

The rearrangement uses TRBV29-1 and TRBJ2-1; D uncertain. V gave up 1 base and J gave up 7 bases, with 5 bases separating them. Per germline, CDR1 SQVTM and CDR2 ANQGSEA. The CDR3 sequence is 11 residues long. Written as DNA, the CDR3 is TGCAGCGTTGAAGGTGCGAATGAGCAGTTCTTC. Its translation: CSVEGANEQFF.

The chain couples TRBV12-3 or TRBV12-4 to TRBJ2-3, with TRBD2 matching 9 bases. The CDR3 is made up of 15 amino acids. The J segment lost 6 bases and the V segment lost 3 bases, leaving 7 bases of the junction unmatched. The CDR3 region is CASSFWREGPDTQYF. The CDR3 region has the DNA TGTGCCAGCAGTTTCTGGCGGGAGGGCCCCGATACGCAGTATTTT.

The chain employs TRBV27 and TRBJ2-2; TRBD2 aligns across 13 bases. Germline CDR1 is MNHEY and CDR2 is SMNVEV (reference sequence). V trimming: 6 bases; J trimming: 3 bases; junction bases outside the gene matches: 4. CDR3 length: 16 residues. The CDR3 DNA reads TGTGCCAGCAGCGGACTAGCGGGAGCGCACACCGGGGAGCTGTTTTTT. This codes for CASSGLAGAHTGELFF.

The chain links TRBV9 to TRBJ2-1, with 7 positions matching TRBD1. The CDR3 extends over 16 amino acids. The germline V gene encodes CDR1 SGDLS and CDR2 YYNGEE. V shed 0 bases and J 8 bases; nucleotides not matched to a gene: 11. DNA of the CDR3: TGTGCCAGCAGCGTAGCTCGACAGGGATTAAGTGATGAGCAGTTCTTC. Amino acid sequence: CASSVARQGLSDEQFF.

This sequence joins TRBV13 and TRBJ1-1; TRBD1 matches 9 bases. Trimming took 5 bases from V and 3 from J; bases not matched to a gene: 4. The CDR3 consists of 14 residues. Germline V CDR1 and CDR2: PRHDT, FYEKMQ (reference sequence). CDR3 in amino acids: CASSRTGGYTEAFF. For the CDR3, the DNA is TGTGCCAGCAGCCGAACAGGGGGCTACACTGAAGCTTTCTTT.

The V gene is TRBV27, the J gene TRBJ2-5; TRBD1 matches at 7 bases. With V trimmed by 5 bases and J by 5 bases, 11 bases remained unmatched. Germline loops: CDR1 MNHEY, CDR2 SMNVEV (reference sequence). The CDR3 covers 15 residues. CDR3 DNA sequence: TGTGCCAGCAGTCAACAGGGGAACGGGCAGGAGACCCAGTACTTC. This encodes CASSQQGNGQETQYF.